One and the same sample provided the 5 T cell receptor beta chains below, sequenced in a study of T cell changes during pregnancy in multiple sclerosis. Sequencing was performed with immunoSEQ multiplex PCR; in TCRdb, only in-frame clones are kept and a portion is missing. The sample carries approximately 61,000 clones, roughly 88% recorded once. Sequencing was performed on peripheral blood, taken in the first trimester of pregnancy. The receptors come from a female donor with multiple sclerosis, enrolled in a pregnancy study.

The chain links TRBV19 to TRBJ2-1; 10 nucleotides align to TRBD2. There are 15 residues in the CDR3. J lost 7 bases, V lost 6 bases, and 9 bases had no gene match. Germline assignment: CDR1 LNHDA and CDR2 SQIVND (reference sequence). Here the CDR3 DNA reads TGTGCCAGTAGCACTCTAGCGGGAGAAATGAATGAGCAGTTCTTC. It specifies CASSTLAGEMNEQFF.

The rearrangement uses TRBV2 and TRBJ2-7; TRBD1 might be the D (6 bases). Germline loops: CDR1 SNHLY, CDR2 FYNNEI. This CDR3 comprises 14 residues. The ends were cut back, 7 bases at V and 3 bases at J, with 16 bases in the middle. The DNA of the CDR3 is TGTGCCAGCACCCCTCAGGGGTCCGGCTACGAGCAGTACTTC. Translating gives CASTPQGSGYEQYF.

In this sample, this clone turned up a few times. This rearrangement joins TRBV4-1 to TRBJ2-5, with a tentative D call TRBD1 (5 bases). Germline V gene data show CDR1 as MGHRA and CDR2 as YSYEKL. V was clipped by 0 bases and J by 5 bases, with 19 bases between them. The CDR3 extends over 17 amino acids. The CDR3 nucleotides are TGCGCCAGCAGCCAAGAGTCAGGTGGTAGGGGATCGGAGACCCAGTACTTC. Protein product: CASSQESGGRGSETQYF.

The V and J genes are TRBV5-1 and TRBJ2-3; 8 nucleotides agree with TRBD2. This CDR3 is built from 15 residues. With V trimmed by 1 base and J by 6 bases, 7 bases remained unmatched. Germline CDR1 and CDR2: SGHRS and YFSETQ. CDR3 residues: CASSLTSGNWDTQYF. The CDR3 DNA sequence: TGCGCCAGCAGCTTGACTAGCGGAAACTGGGATACGCAGTATTTT.

This chain uses TRBV4-2 with TRBJ2-1; 8 bases are a match to TRBD2. V gave up 1 base and J gave up 6 bases; unmatched junction bases: 14. Per the germline V gene, CDR1 is LGHNA and CDR2 is YNFKEQ. The CDR3 spans 18 residues. The CDR3 DNA sequence: TGTGCCAGCAGCCAAGTGGTGAGTCGGACTAGCTGGGGCAATGAGCAGTTCTTC. The encoded protein is CASSQVVSRTSWGNEQFF.